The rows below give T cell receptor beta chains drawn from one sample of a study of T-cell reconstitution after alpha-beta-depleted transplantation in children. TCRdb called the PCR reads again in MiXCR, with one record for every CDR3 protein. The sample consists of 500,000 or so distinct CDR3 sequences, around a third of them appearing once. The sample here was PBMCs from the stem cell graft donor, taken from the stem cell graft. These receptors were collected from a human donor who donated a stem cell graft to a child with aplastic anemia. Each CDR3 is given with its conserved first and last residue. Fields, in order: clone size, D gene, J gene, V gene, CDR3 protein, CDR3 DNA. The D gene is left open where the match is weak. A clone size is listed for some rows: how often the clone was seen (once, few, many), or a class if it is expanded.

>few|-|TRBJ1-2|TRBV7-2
CASSSYLDSYGYTF
TGTGCCAGCAGCTCCTACCTGGACTCCTATGGCTACACCTTC
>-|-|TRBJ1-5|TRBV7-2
CASSLGGTHTGGQPQHF
TGTGCCAGCAGCTTAGGGGGCACCCACACTGGTGGCCAGCCCCAGCATTTT
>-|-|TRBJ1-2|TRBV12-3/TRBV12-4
CASSPRTASNYGYTF
TGTGCCAGCAGCCCAAGGACAGCTTCTAACTATGGCTACACCTTC
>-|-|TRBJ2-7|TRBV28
CASSFSAGATYEQYF
TGTGCCAGCAGTTTCTCGGCAGGGGCAACCTACGAGCAGTACTTC
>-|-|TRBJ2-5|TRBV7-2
CASSWFGVSQETQYF
TGTGCCAGCAGCTGGTTCGGGGTTTCTCAAGAGACCCAGTACTTC
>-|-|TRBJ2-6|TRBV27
CASSIDSGGANVLTF
TGTGCCAGCAGCATTGACAGTGGTGGGGCCAACGTCCTGACTTTC
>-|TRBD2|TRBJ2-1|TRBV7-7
CASSLAGGDGSEQFF
TGTGCCAGCAGCTTGGCGGGAGGGGACGGGAGTGAGCAGTTCTTC
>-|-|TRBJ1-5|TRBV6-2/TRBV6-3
CASSLDKRRGNQPQHF
TGTGCCAGCAGCCTGGATAAGAGAAGGGGCAATCAGCCCCAGCATTTT
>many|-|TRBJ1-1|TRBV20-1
CSARVRGAVNTEAFF
TGCAGTGCTAGGGTCCGGGGTGCAGTGAACACTGAAGCTTTCTTT
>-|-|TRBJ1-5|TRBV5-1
CASSRSRNQPQHF
TGCGCCAGCAGTAGGTCCCGGAATCAGCCCCAGCATTTT
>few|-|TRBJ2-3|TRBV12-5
CASGLDPTAGRADTQYF
TGTGCTAGTGGTTTGGACCCCACCGCGGGACGGGCAGATACGCAGTATTTT
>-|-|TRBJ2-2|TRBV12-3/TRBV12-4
CASSLQPNTGELFF
TGTGCCAGCAGCCTACAGCCGAACACCGGGGAGCTGTTTTTT
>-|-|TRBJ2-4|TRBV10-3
CAISDPRAKNIQYF
TGTGCCATCAGTGATCCCAGAGCCAAAAACATTCAGTACTTC
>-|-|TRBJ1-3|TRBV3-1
CASSPGLFSGNTIYF
TGTGCCAGCAGCCCGGGACTTTTTTCTGGAAACACCATATATTTT
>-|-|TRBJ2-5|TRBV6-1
CASSLSGGGLETQYF
TGTGCCAGCAGCCTATCGGGGGGCGGGTTGGAGACCCAGTACTTC
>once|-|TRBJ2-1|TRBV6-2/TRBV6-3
CASSYRTPSYNEQFF
TGTGCCAGCAGTTACAGGACCCCCTCTTACAATGAGCAGTTCTTC
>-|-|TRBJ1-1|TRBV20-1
CSARDSSLNTEAFF
TGCAGTGCTAGAGATTCTTCGCTGAACACTGAAGCTTTCTTT
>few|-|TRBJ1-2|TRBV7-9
CASSSATGGYTF
TGTGCCAGCAGCTCCGCAACCGGTGGCTACACCTTC
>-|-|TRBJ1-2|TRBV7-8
CASSLVQRGPNYGYTF
TGTGCCAGCAGCTTAGTTCAAAGGGGTCCTAACTATGGCTACACCTTC
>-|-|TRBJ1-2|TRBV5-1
CASSLGSGGSEGYTF
TGCGCCAGCAGCTTGGGTTCGGGGGGTTCGGAAGGCTACACCTTC
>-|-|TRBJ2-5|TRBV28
CASSSAGGGQETQYF
TGTGCCAGCAGTTCAGCGGGTGGAGGTCAAGAGACCCAGTACTTC
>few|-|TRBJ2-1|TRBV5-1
CASSLDWVNEQFF
TGCGCCAGCAGCTTGGATTGGGTCAATGAGCAGTTCTTC